This is a list of T cell receptor beta chains from one sample in a study of T cell responses to AZD1222 COVID-19 vaccine. The table came from immunoSEQ multiplex PCR; TCRdb's copy has only in-frame clones and leaves some out. The sample shows about 150,000 clones, approximately 91% of them seen only once. The specimen comprised peripheral blood, sampled after recovery from COVID-19. These receptors came from an adult who had recovered from COVID-19. Both conserved end residues are part of each CDR3. Fields, in order: V gene, CDR3 length, clone size, D gene, J gene, CDR3 protein, CDR3 DNA. The D gene is left open where the match is weak. Size values are once, few and many counts, or a class for expanded clones, and some rows have none.

TRBV13	15	-	TRBD2	TRBJ2-5	CASSFRGAGQETQYF	TGTGCCAGCAGCTTCCGGGGAGCGGGGCAGGAGACCCAGTACTTC
TRBV7-2	16	-	-	TRBJ2-3	CASSLVFWDTTDTQYF	TGTGCCAGCAGCTTAGTTTTTTGGGACACCACAGATACGCAGTATTTT
TRBV19	17	-	-	TRBJ1-2	CASSIDRGTGSNYGYTF	TGTGCCAGTAGTATAGATAGGGGAACAGGAAGTAACTATGGCTACACCTTC
TRBV14	15	-	-	TRBJ1-1	CASSFRQDMNTEAFF	TGTGCCAGCAGCTTCAGACAAGACATGAACACTGAAGCTTTCTTT
TRBV10-3	12	-	-	TRBJ1-2	CAISELTGGYTF	TGTGCCATCAGTGAGTTAACCGGGGGCTACACCTTC
TRBV5-1	14	-	TRBD1	TRBJ2-5	CASSPQGAQETQYF	TGCGCCAGCAGCCCACAGGGGGCCCAAGAGACCCAGTACTTC
TRBV3-1/TRBV3-2	13	-	-	TRBJ1-5	CASSQALNQPQHF	TGTGCCAGCAGCCAAGCCCTCAATCAGCCCCAGCATTTT
TRBV7-9	16	-	-	TRBJ2-1	CASSSTGMRSYNEQFF	TGTGCCAGCAGCTCTACAGGGATGAGGTCCTACAATGAGCAGTTCTTC
TRBV12-3/TRBV12-4	13	-	-	TRBJ1-3	CASSLGDGNTIYF	TGTGCCAGCAGCCTGGGAGACGGAAACACCATATATTTT
TRBV7-9	14	once	-	TRBJ2-7	CASSSQVSSYEQYF	TGTGCCAGCAGCTCACAGGTTAGCTCCTACGAGCAGTACTTC
TRBV5-1	13	few	-	TRBJ2-7	CASSLATTYEQYF	TGCGCCAGCAGCTTGGCGACGACCTACGAGCAGTACTTC
TRBV6-6	14	-	TRBD1	TRBJ1-4	CASSRDSLNEKLFF	TGTGCCAGCAGTCGGGACAGCCTAAATGAAAAACTGTTTTTT
TRBV11-2	14	-	-	TRBJ1-1	CASSLRTATGEAFF	TGTGCCAGCAGCTTAAGGACAGCCACCGGGGAAGCTTTCTTT
TRBV7-9	15	-	-	TRBJ2-1	CASSFGRVDVNEQFF	TGTGCCAGCAGTTTCGGCAGGGTTGACGTCAATGAGCAGTTCTTC
TRBV7-6	15	-	-	TRBJ1-1	CASSLEGPPNTEAFF	TGTGCCAGCAGCTTAGAGGGTCCGCCAAACACTGAAGCTTTCTTT
TRBV9	13	-	-	TRBJ1-1	CASSAPPLTEAFF	TGTGCCAGCAGCGCCCCCCCCCTCACTGAAGCTTTCTTT
TRBV27	14	-	-	TRBJ1-2	CASSPRALNYGYTF	TGTGCCAGCAGCCCCAGGGCCCTAAACTATGGCTACACCTTC
TRBV3-1/TRBV3-2	13	-	-	TRBJ2-1	CASSQLKPNEQFF	TGTGCCAGCAGCCAGCTAAAGCCTAATGAGCAGTTCTTC
TRBV7-7	15	-	TRBD1	TRBJ2-5	CASSLIQGAGETQYF	TGTGCCAGCAGCTTAATCCAGGGGGCGGGGGAGACCCAGTACTTC
TRBV5-1	16	-	TRBD2	TRBJ2-1	CASSLMTSGGLQEQFF	TGCGCCAGCAGCTTGATGACTAGCGGGGGCCTTCAGGAGCAGTTCTTC
TRBV5-1	15	-	-	TRBJ1-3	CASSLGGGSGNTIYF	TGCGCCAGCAGCTTGGGTGGAGGCTCTGGAAACACCATATATTTT
TRBV29-1	15	-	TRBD1	TRBJ2-7	CSVEEAGGAFYEQYF	TGCAGCGTTGAAGAAGCAGGGGGCGCTTTCTACGAGCAGTACTTC
TRBV10-2	14	-	TRBD1	TRBJ2-7	CASSKGTVYYEQYF	TGCGCCAGCAGCAAGGGGACAGTTTACTACGAGCAGTACTTC
TRBV27	15	-	-	TRBJ2-6	CASSLVAGGANVLTF	TGTGCCAGCAGTTTAGTGGCGGGTGGGGCCAACGTCCTGACTTTC
TRBV2	14	-	-	TRBJ1-5	CASRETSPRQPQHF	TGTGCCAGCAGGGAAACAAGCCCCCGGCAGCCCCAGCATTTT
TRBV9	15	once	-	TRBJ1-6	CASSAERSYNSPLHF	TGTGCCAGCAGCGCCGAGCGCTCCTATAATTCACCCCTCCACTTT
TRBV5-1	13	-	-	TRBJ2-1	CASTRDSYNEQFF	TGCGCCAGCACCCGGGACTCCTACAATGAGCAGTTCTTC
TRBV11-1	14	-	-	TRBJ2-1	CASSFQGSYNEQFF	TGTGCCAGCAGCTTCCAAGGATCCTACAATGAGCAGTTCTTC
TRBV5-1	15	-	-	TRBJ2-7	CASSLVLGQTYEQYF	TGCGCCAGCAGCTTGGTGTTAGGACAGACCTACGAGCAGTACTTC
TRBV27	14	-	-	TRBJ1-4	CASAKGTINEKLFF	TGTGCCAGTGCCAAGGGGACTATCAATGAAAAACTGTTTTTT
TRBV3-1/TRBV3-2	13	-	-	TRBJ2-7	CASSQGNGREQYF	TGTGCCAGCAGCCAAGGGAACGGGCGCGAGCAGTACTTC
TRBV10-1	16	-	TRBD2	TRBJ2-1	CASSESRLAVYNEQFF	TGCGCCAGCAGTGAGTCGAGACTAGCGGTCTACAATGAGCAGTTCTTC
TRBV29-1	16	-	-	TRBJ2-1	CSVMGPGGSSYNEQFF	TGCAGCGTTATGGGTCCCGGGGGCAGCTCCTACAATGAGCAGTTCTTC
TRBV11-2	14	-	-	TRBJ1-1	CASSTNRVNTEAFF	TGTGCCAGCAGCACTAACAGGGTCAACACTGAAGCTTTCTTT
TRBV15	16	-	-	TRBJ1-1	CATSRDPGLLNTEAFF	TGTGCCACCAGCAGAGATCCCGGACTCCTGAACACTGAAGCTTTCTTT
TRBV7-9	15	many	-	TRBJ2-3	CASSPDYVSTDTQYF	TGTGCCAGCAGCCCCGATTATGTGAGCACAGATACGCAGTATTTT
TRBV7-2	16	-	TRBD1	TRBJ1-2	CASSLILDRGSYGYTF	TGTGCCAGCAGCTTAATCTTGGACAGGGGTTCTTATGGCTACACCTTC
TRBV19	13	-	-	TRBJ1-6	CASSIDSESPLHF	TGTGCCAGTAGTATCGACTCGGAATCACCCCTCCACTTT
TRBV27	17	-	-	TRBJ1-2	CASSLGPTRTTNYGYTF	TGTGCCAGCAGTTTAGGTCCGACCCGTACAACTAACTATGGCTACACCTTC
TRBV28	14	-	-	TRBJ1-1	CASSLSPRGTEAFF	TGTGCCAGCAGTTTATCCCCCCGGGGCACTGAAGCTTTCTTT
TRBV4-3	15	-	-	TRBJ1-3	CASSHPVSSGNTIYF	TGCGCCAGCAGCCACCCAGTCAGCTCTGGAAACACCATATATTTT
TRBV2	14	-	TRBD1	TRBJ1-2	CASSTGQGLHGYTF	TGTGCCAGCAGTACGGGACAGGGGCTTCATGGCTACACCTTC
TRBV27	15	-	-	TRBJ2-2	CASSNPLRGPGELFF	TGTGCCAGCAGCAACCCTCTGCGGGGACCCGGGGAGCTGTTTTTT
TRBV18	16	-	TRBD1	TRBJ1-1	CASSPPEGRGPTEAFF	TGTGCCAGCTCACCACCGGAGGGCAGGGGGCCTACTGAAGCTTTCTTT